A single sample is the source of the 30 T cell receptor beta chains below, sequenced in a study of shared T cell receptors in the human thymus. This table comes from immunoSEQ multiplex PCR, and its TCRdb copy is limited to in-frame clones, with some not included. The sample has 500,000 to 850,000 clones; around 87% are singletons. The same specimen was also included in a second study, on human thymus T cells.

Input material: thymocytes. The origin of the receptors is a boy younger than two with a congenital heart defect.

This clone was counted a few times. This rearrangement joins TRBV28 to TRBJ1-2, with D possibly being TRBD1 (5 bases). The CDR3 consists of 12 residues. Trimming took 8 bases from V and 8 from J, leaving 15 bases between them. Germline CDR1 and CDR2: MDHEN and SYDVKM. The CDR3 DNA reads TGTGCCAGCCGGGGGGTTGGCGGCGGCTACACCTTC. It is translated as CASRGVGGGYTF.

The chain couples TRBV5-1 to TRBJ1-6, with a possible D match to TRBD1 (5 bases). Germline lookup yields CDR1 SGHRS and CDR2 YFSETQ. V gave up 2 bases and J gave up 11 bases, with 14 bases separating them. This CDR3 region has 14 residues. This chain's CDR3 is CASSFSGVHPPLHF. The DNA of the CDR3 is TGCGCCAGCAGCTTCTCGGGGGTCCATCCACCCCTCCACTTT.

On this clone itself: One end of the junction varies from germline; a read error may be responsible. The V and J genes are TRBV7-7 and TRBJ2-3; 8 bases agree with TRBD1. CDR1 is SSHAT and CDR2 is FNYEAQ in the germline V gene (reference sequence). The CDR3 has 17 amino acids. CDR3 sequence: CASSPSRGQGGTDTQYF. The CDR3 region has the DNA TGTGCTAGCAGCCCAAGCAGGGGGCAAGGGGGCACAGATACGCAGTATTTT. The variable domain in full, completed from reference TRBV7-7 and TRBJ2-3, reads GAGVSQSPRYKVTKRGQDVTLRCDPISSHATLYWYQQALGQGPEFLTYFNYEAQPDKSGLPSDRFSAERPEGSISTLTIQRTEQRDSAMYRCASSPSRGQGGTDTQYFGPGTRLTVL.

The V and J genes are TRBV29-1 and TRBJ2-6, with D possibly being TRBD2 (6 bases). The CDR3 extends over 16 amino acids. In germline, CDR1 is SQVTM, CDR2 ANQGSEA. V was cut by 4 bases and J by 0 bases, with 13 bases left in between. For the CDR3, the DNA is TGCAGCGTTGTTACGGGGAGGTTCTCTGGGGCCAACGTCCTGACTTTC. This encodes CSVVTGRFSGANVLTF.

This clone turned up a few times. The J gene is TRBJ2-3, the V gene TRBV19; 10 nucleotides match TRBD2. V dropped 4 bases and J dropped 4; count of bases not matched to a gene: 11. Germline V gene data show CDR1 as LNHDA and CDR2 as SQIVND (reference sequence). The CDR3 consists of 17 residues. In nucleotides, the CDR3 is TGTGCCAGTAGTAACAACCCACTAGCGGGGACCCCAGATACGCAGTATTTT. Protein product: CASSNNPLAGTPDTQYF.

This clone was observed a handful of times. This chain joins TRBV4-1 and TRBJ2-3; possible D gene TRBD1, 6 bases. Trimming cost V 0 bases and J 4 bases, with 11 bases left between them. This CDR3 is built from 15 residues. Germline CDR1 MGHRA, CDR2 YSYEKL. For the CDR3, the DNA is TGCGCCAGCAGCCAAGATTACAGGGCTTCAGATACGCAGTATTTT. Translating gives CASSQDYRASDTQYF.

This chain uses TRBV6-1 with TRBJ2-5; 12 bases match TRBD2. This CDR3 is built from 14 residues. The V gene's germline CDR1 is MNHNS and CDR2 SASEGT. V trimming: 9 bases; J trimming: 5 bases; junction bases outside the gene matches: 7. This chain's CDR3 is CASPTSGSLETQYF. CDR3 DNA: TGTGCCAGTCCGACTAGCGGGAGTTTGGAGACCCAGTACTTC.

The chain employs TRBV6-4 and TRBJ1-1; 8 nucleotides align to TRBD1. Losses at the gene ends were 6 bases for V and 1 base for J; bases not matched to a gene: 7. CDR3 length: 15 residues. Germline loops: CDR1 MRHNA, CDR2 SNTAGT. The CDR3: CASRPTGVQNTEAFF. In DNA, the CDR3 is TGTGCCAGCAGGCCGACAGGGGTCCAGAACACTGAAGCTTTCTTT.

The V and J genes are TRBV29-1 and TRBJ2-3; D perhaps matches TRBD1 (6 bases). The CDR3 runs 14 residues. Germline lookup yields CDR1 SQVTM and CDR2 ANQGSEA. V was cut by 5 bases and J by 7 bases, with 19 bases left in between. The CDR3 DNA follows: TGCAGCGTTTTGCTGGGGGCCCTCATGAATACGCAGTATTTT. Translation gives CSVLLGALMNTQYF.

The chain recombines TRBV6-5 with TRBJ2-2, with 12 bases matching TRBD2. Germline CDR1 and CDR2: MNHEY and SVGAGI. Unmatched junction bases numbered 4, after V lost 5 bases and J lost 6 bases. This CDR3 has 15 amino acids. In DNA form, the CDR3 reads TGTGCCAGCAGTCCCCGACTAGCGGGAGCCGGGGAGCTGTTTTTT. This encodes CASSPRLAGAGELFF.

This clone was seen only a few times. The J gene is TRBJ1-4, the V gene TRBV7-8, with no clear D. V was pared by 1 base and J by 5 bases, with 17 bases between. Germline loops: CDR1 SGHVS, CDR2 FQNEAQ. This CDR3 comprises 17 residues. This CDR3 reads CASSLGGGRRPNEKLFF. The CDR3 nucleotides are TGTGCCAGCAGCTTAGGTGGAGGGCGACGGCCCAATGAAAAACTGTTTTTT.

V gene TRBV20-1 combines with J gene TRBJ2-2; no clear D. V shed 3 bases and J shed 7 bases, with 6 bases lying between them. Germline CDR1 is DFQATT and CDR2 is SNEGSKA (reference sequence). The CDR3 runs 11 residues. The CDR3 DNA follows: TGCAGTGCTAGGGGCCACGGGGAGCTGTTTTTT. Amino acid sequence: CSARGHGELFF.

The rearrangement links TRBV15 to TRBJ2-5, with D uncertain. The end of the DNA fits TRBJ2-7 better, so the J call may be wrong. Germline V lookup: CDR1 LNHNV, CDR2 YYDKDF (reference sequence). The CDR3 sequence is 12 residues long. CDR3: CATSRDSYEQYF. CDR3 DNA sequence: TGTGCCACCAGCAGAGACTCCTACGAGCAGTACTTC.

The V call is TRBV12-5, the J call TRBJ2-7; the match to TRBD2 covers 14 bases. This CDR3 spans 16 amino acids. J was trimmed by 6 bases and V by 6 bases; bases with no gene match: 10. From germline, CDR1 is LGHNT and CDR2 FRNRAP. Here the CDR3 DNA reads TGTGCTAGTGGCTCCCCCGGGACTAGCGGGAGTTGCGAGCAGTACTTC. It translates to CASGSPGTSGSCEQYF.

The chain uses TRBV14 and TRBJ2-6, with 8 nucleotides matching TRBD1. This CDR3 is 18 amino acids long. Per the germline V gene, CDR1 is SGHDN and CDR2 is FVKESK. With V trimmed by 2 bases and J by 1 base, 7 bases remained unmatched. In DNA form, the CDR3 reads TGTGCCAGCAGCCAACACAGGGGGGACCTTTCTGGGGCCAACGTCCTGACTTTC. Translating it yields CASSQHRGDLSGANVLTF.

The V gene is TRBV2, the J gene TRBJ1-3, with D perhaps TRBD1 (5 bases). CDR3 length: 14 residues. V dropped 4 bases and J dropped 4 bases, with 11 bases sitting between them. Germline CDR1 is SNHLY and CDR2 is FYNNEI. The CDR3 spells CASSGEGPGNTIYF. The CDR3 nucleotides are TGTGCCAGCAGTGGGGAGGGGCCAGGAAACACCATATATTTT.

V is TRBV4-3 and J is TRBJ2-1; 12 bases are shared with TRBD2. Unmatched junction bases numbered 13, after V lost 3 bases and J lost 7 bases. Germline V CDR1 and CDR2: LGHNA, YSLEER. The CDR3 contains 18 residues. The CDR3 sequence: CASSHPPTPTSGGNEQFF. CDR3 bases: TGCGCCAGCAGCCATCCCCCGACGCCGACTAGCGGGGGAAATGAGCAGTTCTTC.

This clone came up once. This chain connects TRBV12-5 to TRBJ2-7, with D unclear. This CDR3 has 13 amino acids. V was clipped by 2 bases and J by 5 bases, with 10 bases between them. Per germline, CDR1 LGHNT and CDR2 FRNRAP. CDR3 coding DNA: TGTGCTAGTGGTTTGCCCCTTAGTCACGAGCAGTACTTC. Protein product: CASGLPLSHEQYF.

V gene TRBV19 combines with J gene TRBJ2-7, with TRBD1 matching over 9 bases. Germline CDR1 and CDR2: LNHDA and SQIVND (reference sequence). This CDR3 has 15 residues. V was clipped by 6 bases and J by 5 bases; unmatched bases: 11. Here the CDR3 reads CASRRDNRGRDEQYF. As DNA, the CDR3 is TGTGCCAGTAGACGGGACAACAGGGGGCGAGACGAGCAGTACTTC.

The chain recombines TRBV5-5 with TRBJ1-6; perhaps TRBD1 as D (5 bases). This CDR3 is 16 amino acids long. Germline CDR1 is SGHKS and CDR2 is YYEKEE (reference sequence). Trimming removed 0 bases at V and 6 bases at J, with 13 bases between. The DNA for the CDR3 is TGTGCCAGCAGCTTGGAGGCCAGGGCTTCTAATTCACCCCTCCACTTT. This sequence encodes CASSLEARASNSPLHF.

This clone was counted only a few times. V is TRBV4-1 and J is TRBJ1-1; the D gene is possibly TRBD1 (5 bases). The CDR3 covers 17 residues. Trimming pared 0 bases from V and 7 bases from J, leaving 21 bases between. Germline lookup yields CDR1 MGHRA and CDR2 YSYEKL. CDR3 protein: CASSQDGGKGNLDEAFF. In DNA form, the CDR3 reads TGCGCCAGCAGCCAAGATGGGGGGAAGGGCAATTTAGATGAAGCTTTCTTT.

The genes are TRBV6-6 and TRBJ1-1; D is ambiguous. Trimming took off 10 bases at V and 1 base at J, with 10 bases between the two ends. The CDR3 runs to 12 residues. Germline values: CDR1 MNHNY, CDR2 SVGAGI (reference sequence). This CDR3 reads CAISLRNTEAFF. The CDR3 nucleotides are TGTGCCATTTCCTTGCGGAACACTGAAGCTTTCTTT.

The chain uses TRBV2 and TRBJ1-1; no reliable D call. CDR1 and CDR2 (germline): SNHLY, FYNNEI. The CDR3 is 14 amino acids. The germline V and J ends were trimmed by 6 bases and 1 base, with 12 bases remaining between them. CDR3 residues: CASSHSAENTEAFF. The CDR3 DNA reads as TGTGCCAGCAGCCACAGTGCCGAGAACACTGAAGCTTTCTTT. The variable domain in full, completed from reference TRBV2 and TRBJ1-1, reads EPEVTQTPSHQVTQMGQEVILRCVPISNHLYFYWYRQILGQKVEFLVSFYNNEISEKSEIFDDQFSVERPDGSNFTLKIRSTKLEDSAMYFCASSHSAENTEAFFGQGTRLTVV.

The chain joins TRBV9 to TRBJ2-5, with TRBD1 identical over 7 bases. Germline V gene sequence: CDR1 SGDLS, CDR2 YYNGEE. V gave up 0 bases and J gave up 2 bases; unmatched junction bases: 19. CDR3 length: 20 amino acids. The DNA of the CDR3 is TGTGCCAGCAGCGTAGGAGGACCGCCAGGGACAGCGTCACCACAAGAGACCCAGTACTTC. It is translated as CASSVGGPPGTASPQETQYF.

This chain links TRBV6-6 with TRBJ2-7; TRBD2 might be the D (6 bases). The CDR3 covers 12 residues. V lost 5 bases and J lost 5, with 10 bases in between. CDR1 and CDR2 from the germline V gene are MNHNY and SVGAGI (reference sequence). The CDR3 here is CASSGGTHEQYF. The CDR3 DNA reads as TGTGCCAGCAGTGGAGGGACCCACGAGCAGTACTTC.

The genes are TRBV5-4 and TRBJ2-5; TRBD2 aligns across 7 bases. The CDR3 loop spans 19 amino acids. Trimming cost V 2 bases and J 4 bases; bases outside gene matches: 20. Germline V gene lookup returns CDR1 SGHNT and CDR2 YYREEE (reference sequence). This CDR3 is CASSFHAPFGGSSAETQYF. Written as DNA, the CDR3 is TGTGCCAGCAGCTTTCACGCTCCCTTCGGCGGGAGTAGTGCAGAGACCCAGTACTTC.

With respect to this clone: Other DNA sequences within the sample encode an identical CDR3. V is TRBV20-1 and J is TRBJ2-7; D might be TRBD1 (5 bases). This CDR3 has 10 amino acids. V shed 2 bases and J shed 6 bases, with 5 bases lying between them. The germline CDR1 and CDR2 sequences are DFQATT and SNEGSKA (reference sequence). This chain's CDR3 is CSARRGEQYF. The CDR3 DNA reads TGCAGTGCTAGAAGGGGCGAGCAGTACTTC.

V gene TRBV5-5 combines with J gene TRBJ2-5, with TRBD2 identical over 12 bases. CDR1 and CDR2 (germline): SGHKS, YYEKEE (reference sequence). The CDR3 has 15 amino acids. V trimming: 5 bases; J trimming: 2 bases; junction bases outside the gene matches: 4. CDR3 amino acids: CASSSGTSGQETQYF. CDR3 nucleotide sequence: TGTGCCAGCAGTTCCGGGACTAGCGGGCAAGAGACCCAGTACTTC.

J is TRBJ1-5 and V is TRBV18, with D possibly being TRBD1 (5 bases). Trimming stripped 3 bases from V and 5 bases from J, with 8 bases between. This CDR3 comprises 13 residues. Looked up from germline, CDR1 is KGHSH and CDR2 is LQKENI. DNA of the CDR3: TGTGCCAGCTCACCTACCAGGGATCAGCCCCAGCATTTT. Amino acids: CASSPTRDQPQHF.

This chain uses TRBV6-4 with TRBJ1-2; D gene unclear. CDR3 size: 15 residues. The V and J ends lost 2 bases and 8 bases respectively, with 18 bases between them. Germline CDR1 reads MRHNA; CDR2 reads SNTAGT. The CDR3 spells CASSDLADMSKGYTF. The DNA of the CDR3 is TGTGCCAGCAGTGACCTAGCCGACATGTCAAAAGGCTACACCTTC.